Below are 10 T cell receptor beta chains sequenced from a single sample in a study of blood T cell repertoires in COVID-19. This table comes from immunoSEQ multiplex PCR, and its TCRdb copy is limited to in-frame clones, with some not included. The table records tens of thousands of clones, around 87% of them present only once. Sequencing was done on a sample of peripheral blood. These receptors were obtained from a woman between 45 and 65 years old with active or convalescent COVID-19.

The chain carries TRBV5-6 and TRBJ1-2; unclear D gene. The CDR3 consists of 14 residues. Germline CDR1 reads SGHDT; CDR2 reads YYEEEE. Trimming stripped 0 bases from V and 0 bases from J, with 6 bases between. The CDR3 coding sequence is TGTGCCAGCAGCTTGGAAATAGCTAACTATGGCTACACCTTC. It encodes CASSLEIANYGYTF.

V and J are TRBV20-1 and TRBJ1-2; D gene unclear. Trimming removed 3 bases from V and 4 bases from J, with 6 bases in between. CDR1 and CDR2 from the germline V gene are DFQATT and SNEGSKA (reference sequence). The CDR3 has 11 residues. CDR3 in DNA: TGCAGTGCTAGCCCTACCTATGGCTACACCTTC. Translating gives CSASPTYGYTF.

The CDR3 sequence: CASSTGGTVNTEAFF. The CDR3, as DNA: TGTGCCAGCAGCACAGGGGGGACAGTGAACACTGAAGCTTTCTTT. The genes are TRBV7-9 and TRBJ1-1, with TRBD1 identical over 8 bases. Germline values: CDR1 SEHNR, CDR2 FQNEAQ (reference sequence). The CDR3 extends over 15 amino acids. V gave up 5 bases and J gave up 0 bases; unmatched junction bases: 5.

The CDR3 DNA reads TGTGCCAGCAGTCCGTCGACAGGCGTCTATGGCTACACCTTC. Translated: CASSPSTGVYGYTF. The chain recombines TRBV7-9 with TRBJ1-2; TRBD1 is a possible D gene (6 bases). There are 14 residues in the CDR3. CDR1 and CDR2 from the germline V gene are SEHNR and FQNEAQ (reference sequence). V was cut by 6 bases and J by 4 bases, with 15 bases left in between.

The chain uses TRBV7-9 and TRBJ1-2; no clear D. CDR3 length equals 13 residues. Per the germline V gene, CDR1 is SEHNR and CDR2 is FQNEAQ (reference sequence). The V end was cut by 5 bases, the J end by 8 bases, with 15 bases between. The CDR3 is CASSSGSTGGYTF. The DNA for the CDR3 is TGTGCCAGCAGCAGCGGGTCCACGGGAGGCTACACCTTC.

V is TRBV6-4 and J is TRBJ1-1, with TRBD1 identical over 9 bases. The CDR3 runs to 15 residues. Germline CDR1 reads MRHNA; CDR2 reads SNTAGT. Losses at the gene ends were 6 bases for V and 1 base for J; bases not matched to a gene: 6. The CDR3 sequence: CASRGQGKGNTEAFF. The CDR3, as DNA: TGTGCCAGCAGGGGACAGGGTAAGGGGAACACTGAAGCTTTCTTT.

The count of this clone is one. The chain recombines TRBV4-1 with TRBJ2-1; 8 positions agree with TRBD1. V shed 4 bases and J 5 bases; nucleotides not matched to a gene: 7. Looked up from germline, CDR1 is MGHRA and CDR2 is YSYEKL. This CDR3 region has 15 residues. The CDR3 DNA sequence: TGCGCCAGCAGCCCCGGACAGGGCACAAACAATGAGCAGTTCTTC. As protein: CASSPGQGTNNEQFF.

The chain is built from TRBV7-2 and TRBJ2-5; TRBD1 aligns across 7 bases. Trimming at V came to 1 base and at J to 5 bases, leaving 7 bases not matched to a gene. Germline values: CDR1 SGHTA, CDR2 FQGNSA. The CDR3 has 15 amino acids. CDR3 nucleotide sequence: TGTGCCAGCAGCTTAGGATCTGTCAGGGGGGAGACCCAGTACTTC. Translation gives CASSLGSVRGETQYF.

This chain connects TRBV4-3 to TRBJ1-1, with D possibly TRBD1 on 5 matching bases. This CDR3 comprises 17 residues. The V end was cut by 0 bases, the J end by 1 base, with 15 bases between. The germline V gene encodes CDR1 LGHNA and CDR2 YSLEER. The CDR3 protein is CASSQDIIQGSNTEAFF. CDR3 DNA sequence: TGCGCCAGCAGCCAAGACATCATCCAGGGATCGAACACTGAAGCTTTCTTT.

This clone is a singleton in its sample. This same CDR3 is encoded by further DNA sequences in the sample. The CDR3 protein is CASSVGGDTEAFF. CDR3 DNA sequence: TGTGCCAGCAGCGTAGGGGGGGACACTGAAGCTTTCTTT. J is TRBJ1-1 and V is TRBV9; D possibly corresponds to TRBD1 (5 bases). The germline V and J ends were trimmed by 0 bases and 3 bases, with 6 bases remaining between them. The CDR3 consists of 13 residues. Germline V gene lookup returns CDR1 SGDLS and CDR2 YYNGEE.